One sample yielded the 14 T cell receptor beta chains listed below, sequenced in a study of blood T cell repertoires in COVID-19. Generated by immunoSEQ multiplex PCR, the TCRdb table keeps only in-frame clones and is missing some. The sample yields 80,000 to 100,000 clones, roughly 86% seen once. The source material was peripheral blood. These receptors all come from an elderly woman in a cohort sampled during active or convalescent COVID-19.

The chain links TRBV6-6 to TRBJ2-7, with 8 bases identical to TRBD1. V trimming: 8 bases; J trimming: 2 bases; junction bases outside the gene matches: 2. CDR1 is MNHNY and CDR2 is SVGAGI in the germline V gene (reference sequence). The CDR3 extends over 12 amino acids. The chain's CDR3 is CASSGGAYEQYF. CDR3 sequence (DNA): TGTGCCAGCTCAGGGGGCGCCTACGAGCAGTACTTC.

The J gene is TRBJ1-2, the V gene TRBV4-1; 9 bases are a match to TRBD1. V trimming: 2 bases; J trimming: 8 bases; junction bases outside the gene matches: 6. The CDR3 totals 14 residues. The germline V gene encodes CDR1 MGHRA and CDR2 YSYEKL. CDR3 sequence reads: CASSQSQGAKGYTF. CDR3 sequence (DNA): TGCGCCAGCAGCCAATCACAGGGGGCTAAAGGCTACACCTTC.

The rearrangement joins TRBV5-1 to TRBJ2-5, with TRBD2 identical over 8 bases. The germline gives CDR1 SGHRS, CDR2 YFSETQ. V trimming: 4 bases; J trimming: 5 bases; junction bases outside the gene matches: 4. This CDR3 has 13 residues. The CDR3 is CASSSSGSETQYF. In DNA, the CDR3 is TGCGCCAGCAGCAGCAGCGGGAGCGAGACCCAGTACTTC.

This clone has more than one count but fewer than ten. This sequence joins TRBV24-1 and TRBJ1-2; 7 positions match TRBD1. The CDR3 loop spans 14 amino acids. Trimming at V came to 10 bases and at J to 4 bases, leaving 11 bases not matched to a gene. Germline V gene data show CDR1 as KGHDR and CDR2 as SFDVKD. The CDR3 reads CATLDRPYLYGYTF. DNA for the CDR3: TGTGCCACACTGGACAGGCCGTATCTCTATGGCTACACCTTC.

The chain has TRBV18 and TRBJ1-2; D may be TRBD1 (6 bases). The germline V and J ends were trimmed by 3 bases and 2 bases, with 10 bases remaining between them. CDR3 length equals 14 residues. The germline V gene has CDR1 KGHSH and CDR2 LQKENI. The CDR3 nucleotides are TGTGCCAGCTCACCTCTACAGGGCAACTATGGCTACACCTTC. Translating it yields CASSPLQGNYGYTF.

This rearrangement joins TRBV12-3 or TRBV12-4 to TRBJ1-1, with D tentatively TRBD1 (5 bases). CDR3 size: 13 residues. Deletions cut 3 bases from V and 2 bases from J, with 7 bases between. The CDR3 DNA sequence: TGTGCCAGCAGTTTCGGGGGTAACACTGAAGCTTTCTTT. It is translated as CASSFGGNTEAFF.

This clone has a single count. The chain has TRBV5-1 and TRBJ2-2, with 8 bases aligning to TRBD2. Germline CDR1 reads SGHRS; CDR2 reads YFSETQ. V lost 6 bases to trimming and J lost 7 bases; unmatched junction nucleotides: 11. CDR3 length: 15 residues. CDR3 region: CASNLGRASGGELFF. The CDR3 nucleotides are TGCGCCAGCAATCTCGGGAGGGCCTCCGGCGGGGAGCTGTTTTTT.

The chain uses TRBV28 and TRBJ1-1; D call uncertain. The V gene lost 0 bases and the J gene lost 1 base, with 15 bases spanning the gap. CDR3 length: 17 residues. The V gene's germline CDR1 is MDHEN and CDR2 SYDVKM. CDR3 sequence (DNA): TGTGCCAGCAGTTTATGGGAAGGAAGTCGGGGGAACACTGAAGCTTTCTTT. It yields the protein CASSLWEGSRGNTEAFF.

The V call is TRBV7-2, the J call TRBJ1-3; a weak D match, TRBD1 (6 bases). Per the germline V gene, CDR1 is SGHTA and CDR2 is FQGNSA. This CDR3 region has 16 residues. Trimming cost V 3 bases and J 0 bases, with 12 bases left between them. CDR3 protein: CASSFSDRSSGNTIYF. CDR3 bases: TGTGCCAGCAGCTTCAGCGACAGGAGCTCTGGAAACACCATATATTTT. Combining the CDR3 with reference TRBV7-2 and TRBJ1-3 gives the whole variable domain GAGVSQSPSNKVTEKGKDVELRCDPISGHTALYWYRQSLGQGLEFLIYFQGNSAPDKSGLPSDRFSAERTGGSVSTLTIQRTQQEDSAVYLCASSFSDRSSGNTIYFGEGSWLTVV.

This clone was recorded once. This chain links TRBV4-1 with TRBJ2-2; TRBD2 is a possible D gene (6 bases). V shed 4 bases and J shed 1 base, with 16 bases lying between them. The CDR3 has 17 residues. From germline, CDR1 is MGHRA and CDR2 YSYEKL. The CDR3 sequence: CASSPLIRGGNTGELFF. In nucleotides, the CDR3 is TGCGCCAGCAGCCCCCTGATAAGGGGAGGGAACACCGGGGAGCTGTTTTTT.

V and J are TRBV11-2 and TRBJ1-5, with 10 bases aligning to TRBD1. Germline CDR1 reads SGHAT; CDR2 reads FQNNGV. Trimming cost V 4 bases and J 7 bases; bases outside gene matches: 10. The CDR3 loop spans 16 amino acids. The CDR3 nucleotides are TGTGCCAGCAGCTCCGGGGGACAGGGGATAGGACAGCCCCAGCATTTT. Its translation is CASSSGGQGIGQPQHF.

V and J are TRBV9 and TRBJ1-2; weak D call: TRBD1 (6 bases). V was clipped by 0 bases and J by 6 bases, with 9 bases between them. The CDR3 contains 13 residues. Germline V gene data show CDR1 as SGDLS and CDR2 as YYNGEE. CDR3 coding DNA: TGTGCCAGCAGCGTAGGGGACATCAATGGCTACACCTTC. Protein: CASSVGDINGYTF.

The chain has TRBV19 and TRBJ2-3, with D maybe TRBD2 (5 bases). CDR1 and CDR2 (germline): LNHDA, SQIVND (reference sequence). V was cut by 5 bases and J by 0 bases, with 12 bases left in between. CDR3 length: 15 residues. Here the CDR3 reads CASSLGLSSTDTQYF. The CDR3 nucleotides are TGTGCCAGTAGTCTCGGACTTTCCAGCACAGATACGCAGTATTTT.

This clone was seen a single time. The chain joins TRBV10-1 to TRBJ1-1; D remains unclear. The CDR3 is 14 amino acids. Per germline, CDR1 WNHNN and CDR2 SYGVQD (reference sequence). The V and J ends lost 3 bases and 4 bases respectively, with 12 bases between them. CDR3 sequence reads: CASSEGSRTTEAFF. CDR3 DNA sequence: TGCGCCAGCAGTGAAGGGAGTAGGACCACTGAAGCTTTCTTT.